This T cell receptor (beta chain) was found in a study of neurological immune-mediated disorders. Study-wide points: Expansion of TCR clones was greatest in HTLV-1-associated myelopathy and smallest in multiple sclerosis, where it fell below that of healthy controls.

Sorted libraries came from 1 million CD4+ or CD8+ T cells. Synthesis of cDNA was carried out by template-switch 5'RACE. The reaction used 10-nucleotide random UMIs. TCRdb analysed the 5' RACE reads with MiXCR anew, one entry per CDR3 protein. The data contain approximately 39,000 distinct CDR3 sequences, roughly 6.9% of them singletons. This clonotype was counted between two and nine times. The antigen is undetermined. Germline V gives CDR1 SQVTM, CDR2 ANQGSEA. CDR3 length: 13 amino acids. J lost 10 bases, V lost 2 bases, and 5 bases had no gene match. The rearrangement uses TRBV29-1 and TRBJ2-2; 9 bases line up with TRBD2. The clonotype was recovered from a man in his fifties or sixties in good health. The sequencing sample was made of CD4+ T cells from blood. In DNA, the CDR3 is TGCAGCGTTGAACGCCTAGCGGGAAAGGAGCTGTTTTTT. This gives the protein CSVERLAGKELFF.